This TCR beta chain was documented in a study of T-cell reconstitution after alpha-beta-depleted transplantation in children. This clonotype was found a few times. As yet, its antigen is unknown. General observations from the study: Two months or so post-transplant, alpha-beta T cells reportedly derived from several hundred expanded graft clones. T-cell counts and diversity were attributed mostly to newly produced T cells one year after transplant.

The CDR3 has 14 amino acids. The ends lost 4 bases at V and 1 base at J; junction bases unmatched: 4. It was with unique molecular identifiers that the TCRbeta library was prepared. A single record per CDR3 protein comes from TCRdb applying MiXCR to the PCR reads. The data hold about 130,000 distinct CDR3 sequences, with 8.5% to 10% observed a single time. This TCR derives from a girl under three years old who had a stem cell transplant for combined immunodeficiency, so the T cells may come from the graft donor. V gene TRBV12-3 or TRBV12-4 combines with J gene TRBJ2-7, with 7 bases lining up with TRBD2. This specimen was PBMCs, mostly from graft donor cells, taken 180 days after TCRalphabeta/CD19-depleted stem cell transplant. CDR3 bases: TGTGCCAGCAGTTCCCAGCGGGGTTCCTACGAGCAGTACTTC. Translation: CASSSQRGSYEQYF.